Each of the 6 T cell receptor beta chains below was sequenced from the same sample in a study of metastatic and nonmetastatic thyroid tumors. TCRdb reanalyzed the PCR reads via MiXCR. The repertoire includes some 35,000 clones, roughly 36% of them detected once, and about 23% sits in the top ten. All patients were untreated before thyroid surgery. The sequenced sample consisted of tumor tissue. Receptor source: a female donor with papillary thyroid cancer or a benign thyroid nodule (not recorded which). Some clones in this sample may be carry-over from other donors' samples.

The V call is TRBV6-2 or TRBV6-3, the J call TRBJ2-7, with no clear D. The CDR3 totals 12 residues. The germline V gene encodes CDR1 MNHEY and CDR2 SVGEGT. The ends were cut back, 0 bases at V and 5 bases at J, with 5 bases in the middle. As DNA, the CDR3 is TGTGCCAGCAGTTACTCAATCGACGAGCAGTACTTC. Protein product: CASSYSIDEQYF.

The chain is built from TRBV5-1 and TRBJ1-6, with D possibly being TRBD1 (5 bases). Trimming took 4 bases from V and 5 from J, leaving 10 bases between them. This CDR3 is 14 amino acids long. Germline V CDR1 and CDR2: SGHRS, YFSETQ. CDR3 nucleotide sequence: TGCGCCAGCAGCCGTTCAGGGAATAATTCACCCCTCCACTTT. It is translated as CASSRSGNNSPLHF. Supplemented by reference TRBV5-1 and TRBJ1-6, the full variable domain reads KAGVTQTPRYLIKTRGQQVTLSCSPISGHRSVSWYQQTPGQGLQFLFEYFSETQRNKGNFPGRFSGRQFSNSRSEMNVSTLELGDSALYLCASSRSGNNSPLHFGNGTRLTVT.

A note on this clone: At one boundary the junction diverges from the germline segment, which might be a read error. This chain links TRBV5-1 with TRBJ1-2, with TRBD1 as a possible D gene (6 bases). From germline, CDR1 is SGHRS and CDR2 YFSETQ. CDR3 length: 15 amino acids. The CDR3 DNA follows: TGCGCCAGCAGCTTGGACAGGGCGAGAAGCTATGTCTACACCTTC. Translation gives CASSLDRARSYVYTF.

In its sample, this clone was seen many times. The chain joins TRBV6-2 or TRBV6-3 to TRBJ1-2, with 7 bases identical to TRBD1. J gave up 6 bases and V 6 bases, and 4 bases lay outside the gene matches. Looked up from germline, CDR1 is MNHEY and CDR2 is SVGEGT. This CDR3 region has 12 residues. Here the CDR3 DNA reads TGTGCCAGCAGGACAGGGTCGCATGGCTACACCTTC. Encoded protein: CASRTGSHGYTF.

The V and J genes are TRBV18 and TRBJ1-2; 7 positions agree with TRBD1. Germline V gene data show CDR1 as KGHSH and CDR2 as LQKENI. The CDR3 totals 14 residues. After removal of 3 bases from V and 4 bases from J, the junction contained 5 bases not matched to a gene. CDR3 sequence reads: CASSPGDSPYGYTF. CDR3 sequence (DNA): TGTGCCAGCTCACCGGGGGACAGCCCCTATGGCTACACCTTC.

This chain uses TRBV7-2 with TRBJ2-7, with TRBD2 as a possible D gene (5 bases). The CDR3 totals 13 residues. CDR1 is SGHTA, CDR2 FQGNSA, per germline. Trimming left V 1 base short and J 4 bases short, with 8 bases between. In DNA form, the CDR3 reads TGTGCCAGCAGCTTAGGTGGCGGGTACGAGCAGTACTTC. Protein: CASSLGGGYEQYF.